The 5 T cell receptor beta chains given below trace back to one sample, sequenced in a study of Ad26.COV2.S vaccination and SARS-CoV-2 variants. Assay used: immunoSEQ multiplex PCR; TCRdb lists only in-frame clones, some missing. Here the sample spans more than 300,000 clones, 85% to 90% being singletons. Indicated treatment: around 19 received Ad26.COV2.S at low or high dose, single or two shots; roughly 5 received placebo; per-sample allocation not given. Sampling took place 63 days after the first vaccine or placebo injection. The sample in question was peripheral blood, obtained in a trial of Ad26.COV2.S vaccine versus placebo. These receptors all stem from a person aged 18-65 years who received the Ad26.COV2.S COVID-19 vaccine or a placebo.

This chain joins TRBV4-3 and TRBJ1-2, with D maybe TRBD1 (6 bases). Germline CDR1 and CDR2: LGHNA and YSLEER. The CDR3 totals 15 residues. Trimming removed 0 bases at V and 4 bases at J, with 12 bases between. The CDR3 coding sequence is TGCGCCAGCAGCCAAGAAGGGGGGATCCTCTATGGCTACACCTTC. It translates to CASSQEGGILYGYTF.

CDR3 bases: TGTGCCAGCAGTTACGGGACTTCCGAAGCTTTCTTT. It encodes CASSYGTSEAFF. This sequence joins TRBV6-5 and TRBJ1-1, with D perhaps matching TRBD1 (5 bases). From germline, CDR1 is MNHEY and CDR2 SVGAGI. Trimming shortened V by 2 bases and J by 8 bases, and 9 bases separated the two germline ends. CDR3 length: 12 amino acids.

The V call is TRBV7-2, the J call TRBJ1-1, with D possibly TRBD1 on 5 matching bases. Trimming took 1 base from V and 6 from J, leaving 15 bases between them. The CDR3 contains 15 residues. Germline lookup yields CDR1 SGHTA and CDR2 FQGNSA. The CDR3 region is CASSLVAGGRAEAFF. The DNA of the CDR3 is TGTGCCAGCAGCTTAGTGGCCGGGGGGAGGGCTGAAGCTTTCTTT.

The V gene is TRBV30, the J gene TRBJ1-5; no clear D. Trimming stripped 4 bases from V and 4 bases from J, with 11 bases between. This CDR3 contains 13 residues. Germline V CDR1 and CDR2: GTSNPN, SVGIG (reference sequence). For the CDR3, the DNA is TGTGCCTGGAACCTCGGGCCAAATCAGCCCCAGCATTTT. Translation gives CAWNLGPNQPQHF.

The chain uses TRBV2 and TRBJ1-6; D is undetermined. The CDR3 consists of 14 residues. The V end lost 8 bases, the J end lost 14 bases, and 22 bases lay between the germline ends. Germline-derived CDR1 and CDR2 are SNHLY and FYNNEI. This CDR3 reads CASRSVPSFLTLHF. The CDR3 DNA is TGTGCCAGCCGATCGGTCCCGAGCTTCTTAACCCTCCACTTT. The full variable domain, with the rest looked up from reference TRBV2 and TRBJ1-6, is EPEVTQTPSHQVTQMGQEVILRCVPISNHLYFYWYRQILGQKVEFLVSFYNNEISEKSEIFDDQFSVERPDGSNFTLKIRSTKLEDSAMYFCASRSVPSFLTLHFGNGTRLTVT.